Listed below are T cell receptor beta chains from one sample, sequenced in a study of regulatory T cells in long-lasting Graves disease. TCRdb used MiXCR to reprocess the multiplex PCR reads, holding one entry per CDR3 protein. Of about 450,000 distinct CDR3 sequences in the sample, 23% were seen once. This sample comprised peripheral blood mononuclear cells (PBMCs), obtained when the disease was refractory, from a patient treated with antithyroid drugs. The receptors derive from a female donor with Graves disease. CDR3s include the opening cysteine and the closing phenylalanine or tryptophan. D genes are given only for firm matches. For some rows the clone size is stated as once, few or many, or as a class when expanded; others skip it.

j_gene | d_gene | abundance | v_gene | CDR3aa | CDR3nt
TRBJ1-1 | NA | few | TRBV6-1 | CASSAALGEAFF | TGTGCCAGCAGCGCAGCGCTAGGAGAAGCTTTCTTT
TRBJ2-5 | NA | NA | TRBV10-3 | CAISEGRGQGETQYF | TGTGCCATCAGTGAGGGTAGGGGCCAAGGAGAGACCCAGTACTTC
TRBJ1-1 | NA | many | TRBV12-3/TRBV12-4 | CASSLVINTEAFF | TGTGCCAGCAGTTTAGTCATCAACACTGAAGCTTTCTTT
TRBJ1-5 | NA | many | TRBV2 | CASRQGLYNQPQHF | TGTGCCAGCAGGCAGGGACTATACAATCAGCCCCAGCATTTT
TRBJ2-5 | NA | few | TRBV2 | CASSAGSQETQYF | TGTGCCAGCAGTGCCGGGAGCCAAGAGACCCAGTACTTC
TRBJ2-7 | NA | many | TRBV7-6 | CASSAQVGLSYEQYF | TGTGCCAGCAGCGCCCAAGTAGGCCTCTCCTACGAGCAGTACTTC
TRBJ1-1 | NA | few | TRBV5-1 | CASSLDVGYTEAFF | TGCGCCAGCAGCTTGGATGTAGGGTACACTGAAGCTTTCTTT
TRBJ1-1 | NA | many | TRBV6-1 | CASGRRTNTEAFF | TGTGCCAGCGGGCGACGGACGAACACTGAAGCTTTCTTT
TRBJ2-2 | TRBD2 | NA | TRBV6-2/TRBV6-3 | CASSYSQTSEPGELFF | TGTGCCAGCAGTTACTCGCAGACTAGCGAACCCGGGGAGCTGTTTTTT
TRBJ2-3 | NA | NA | TRBV28 | CASSLIGETSSTDTQYF | TGTGCCAGCAGTTTAATCGGGGAAACTTCTAGCACAGATACGCAGTATTTT
TRBJ1-1 | NA | few | TRBV11-2 | CASSLEGRGLGAFF | TGTGCCAGCAGCTTAGAGGGGCGGGGGCTCGGCGCTTTCTTT
TRBJ2-7 | NA | NA | TRBV19 | CASGPTAGSYEQYF | TGTGCCAGTGGGCCGACTGCGGGCTCCTACGAGCAGTACTTC
TRBJ2-7 | NA | NA | TRBV29-1 | CSAGASREQYF | TGCAGCGCCGGGGCCTCTCGCGAGCAGTACTTC
TRBJ2-2 | NA | NA | TRBV2 | CASSAPITGTPTGELFF | TGTGCCAGCAGTGCGCCCATCACCGGGACACCTACCGGGGAGCTGTTTTTT
TRBJ2-7 | TRBD2 | many | TRBV20-1 | CSASGRLSYEQYF | TGCAGTGCTAGCGGGAGGCTCTCCTACGAGCAGTACTTC
TRBJ1-1 | NA | many | TRBV2 | CASSDEDGGFTEAFF | TGTGCCAGCAGTGATGAAGATGGGGGGTTCACTGAAGCTTTCTTT
TRBJ1-2 | NA | many | TRBV27 | CASSLYRMGGYTF | TGTGCCAGCAGTTTATACAGAATGGGGGGCTACACCTTC
TRBJ1-1 | NA | few | TRBV19 | CASGRNNMNTEAFF | TGTGCCAGCGGACGGAATAACATGAACACTGAAGCTTTCTTT
TRBJ1-2 | TRBD1 | NA | TRBV5-1 | CASSLAPGGSDYGYTF | TGCGCCAGCAGCTTGGCCCCAGGGGGCTCGGACTATGGCTACACCTTC
TRBJ2-7 | TRBD1 | few | TRBV5-1 | CASSYSRQGASEQYF | TGCGCCAGCAGCTACTCCCGACAGGGGGCGAGTGAGCAGTACTTC
TRBJ2-1 | NA | NA | TRBV10-3 | CAISGPDHNEQFF | TGTGCCATCAGTGGGCCCGACCACAATGAGCAGTTCTTC
TRBJ2-7 | NA | many | TRBV15 | CATSRDRGSYEQYF | TGTGCCACCAGCAGAGACAGGGGATCCTACGAGCAGTACTTC
TRBJ2-6 | TRBD1 | NA | TRBV6-1 | CASRGTGRPGANVLTF | TGTGCCAGCAGGGGGACAGGGCGTCCCGGGGCCAACGTCCTGACTTTC
TRBJ2-1 | TRBD1 | NA | TRBV7-3 | CASSPGQAYNEQFF | TGTGCCAGCAGCCCGGGACAGGCCTACAATGAGCAGTTCTTC
TRBJ2-7 | NA | once | TRBV4-3 | CASSPLIGGYEQYF | TGCGCCAGCAGCCCCCTGATAGGGGGCTACGAGCAGTACTTC
TRBJ1-1 | TRBD1 | NA | TRBV5-1 | CASSDWTGTEAFF | TGCGCCAGCAGCGACTGGACAGGGACTGAAGCTTTCTTT
TRBJ2-5 | NA | few | TRBV20-1 | CSASFETQYF | TGCAGTGCTAGTTTCGAGACCCAGTACTTC
TRBJ1-3 | NA | few | TRBV2 | CASMRGASSGNTIYF | TGTGCCAGCATGCGGGGGGCGAGCTCTGGAAACACCATATATTTT
TRBJ1-6 | NA | NA | TRBV5-1 | CASSPNSRQDSPLHF | TGCGCCAGCAGCCCGAACAGCCGACAGGATTCACCCCTCCACTTT
TRBJ1-1 | NA | NA | TRBV5-1 | CASSSYTEGTEAFF | TGCGCCAGCAGCTCATATACCGAGGGTACTGAAGCTTTCTTT
TRBJ2-4 | NA | few | TRBV6-1 | CASSEEVGQAGNIQYF | TGTGCCAGCAGTGAAGAGGTTGGTCAGGCCGGAAACATTCAGTACTTC
TRBJ2-2 | NA | NA | TRBV5-1 | CASSFSRGTTNTGELFF | TGCGCCAGCAGCTTCTCGAGGGGAACGACGAACACCGGGGAGCTGTTTTTT
TRBJ2-7 | TRBD1 | many | TRBV7-2 | CASSGTGASEQYF | TGTGCCAGCTCCGGGACAGGGGCGAGCGAGCAGTACTTC
TRBJ2-2 | NA | many | TRBV6-2/TRBV6-3 | CASSERHYANTGELFF | TGTGCCAGCAGTGAGCGGCACTACGCGAACACCGGGGAGCTGTTTTTT
TRBJ1-2 | NA | NA | TRBV7-2 | CASSLVRWLDGYTF | TGTGCCAGCAGCTTAGTCCGGTGGTTGGATGGCTACACCTTC
TRBJ1-2 | NA | NA | TRBV29-1 | CSVETNYGYTF | TGCAGCGTTGAAACTAACTATGGCTACACCTTC
TRBJ2-7 | NA | NA | TRBV11-2 | CASSRTTGTYEQYF | TGTGCCAGCAGCCGTACGACAGGCACCTACGAGCAGTACTTC
TRBJ2-7 | NA | NA | TRBV3-1 | CASSQDPPSGEQYF | TGTGCCAGCAGCCAAGACCCCCCGTCCGGCGAGCAGTACTTC
TRBJ1-1 | NA | few | TRBV9 | CASNPGGSTEAFF | TGTGCCAGCAATCCTGGGGGGAGCACTGAAGCTTTCTTT
TRBJ2-2 | TRBD2 | NA | TRBV7-3 | CASSLLPAGRNTGELFF | TGTGCCAGCAGCTTACTCCCAGCGGGAAGGAACACCGGGGAGCTGTTTTTT
TRBJ1-5 | TRBD1 | NA | TRBV6-5 | CASSSRDRGGNQPQHF | TGTGCCAGCAGTTCCCGGGACAGGGGCGGCAATCAGCCCCAGCATTTT